This passage covers 8 T cell receptor beta chains from one sample sequenced in a study of technical replicates of blood from a few donors. Repertoires were generated with immunoSEQ multiplex PCR, while TCRdb's copy carries only in-frame clones and drops some. There are roughly 79,000 clones in the sample; around 92% occur only once, and approximately 0.34% lies in the top ten. Sequenced sample: T cells isolated from PBMCs. Every receptor here comes from a human donor in good health. Some clones in this sample may be carry-over from other donors' samples.

This chain links TRBV19 with TRBJ1-2, with TRBD1 as a possible D gene (5 bases). Germline values: CDR1 LNHDA, CDR2 SQIVND (reference sequence). The CDR3 runs to 13 residues. V lost 5 bases and J lost 8, with 15 bases in between. The CDR3 DNA follows: TGTGCCAGTAGTCTCGGACATCCCTACGGCTACACCTTC. Protein sequence: CASSLGHPYGYTF.

V is TRBV11-2 and J is TRBJ2-7; D call uncertain. V lost 4 bases and J lost 7, with 14 bases in between. CDR1 and CDR2 (germline): SGHAT, FQNNGV. This CDR3 has 13 amino acids. The DNA of the CDR3 is TGTGCCAGCAGCTCCCCTCTAGGTCGAGAGCAGTACTTC. This translates into CASSSPLGREQYF. Supplemented by reference TRBV11-2 and TRBJ2-7, the full variable domain reads EAGVAQSPRYKIIEKRQSVAFWCNPISGHATLYWYQQILGQGPKLLIQFQNNGVVDDSQLPKDRFSAERLKGVDSTLKIQPAKLEDSAVYLCASSSPLGREQYFGPGTRLTVT.

This chain joins TRBV7-2 and TRBJ2-1; D gene ambiguous. Between the trimmed V and J ends, which lost 2 bases and 3 bases, there was a span of 8 bases. Germline-derived CDR1 and CDR2 are SGHTA and FQGNSA. The CDR3 length is 14 residues. CDR3 bases: TGTGCCAGCAGCTTATACACAGACTACAATGAGCAGTTCTTC. Its translation: CASSLYTDYNEQFF.

The J gene is TRBJ2-2, the V gene TRBV5-4; 12 bases fit TRBD2. CDR1 SGHNT and CDR2 YYREEE come from the germline V gene (reference sequence). CDR3 length: 16 residues. V lost 0 bases and J lost 6; bases outside the gene matches: 3. The CDR3 DNA reads TGTGCCAGCAGCTTGGGACTAGCGGGAGTTGCCGGGGAGCTGTTTTTT. Protein product: CASSLGLAGVAGELFF. Filled out from reference TRBV5-4 and TRBJ2-2, the complete variable domain reads ETGVTQSPTHLIKTRGQQVTLRCSSQSGHNTVSWYQQALGQGPQFIFQYYREEENGRGNFPPRFSGLQFPNYSSELNVNALELDDSALYLCASSLGLAGVAGELFFGEGSRLTVL.

This clone was recorded once. The chain links TRBV4-1 to TRBJ1-2; 7 bases are a match to TRBD1. V shed 1 base, J shed 2 bases, and the junction held 4 bases outside the gene matches. The CDR3 contains 15 residues. Germline CDR1 MGHRA, CDR2 YSYEKL. DNA of the CDR3: TGCGCCAGCAGCCAAGGCCTGGGACAGAACTATGGCTACACCTTC. Amino acids: CASSQGLGQNYGYTF.

V gene TRBV7-9 combines with J gene TRBJ1-2; 8 nucleotides align to TRBD1. The CDR3 spans 13 residues. J was trimmed by 4 bases and V by 5 bases; bases with no gene match: 3. The V gene's germline CDR1 is SEHNR and CDR2 FQNEAQ (reference sequence). The CDR3 sequence is CASSPGQGYGYTF. CDR3 DNA: TGTGCCAGCAGCCCCGGACAGGGCTATGGCTACACCTTC.

This clone appeared a few times. The chain uses TRBV6-1 and TRBJ2-3; 11 nucleotides line up with TRBD2. The CDR3 spans 16 residues. Germline loops: CDR1 MNHNS, CDR2 SASEGT. The V segment lost 0 bases and the J segment 5 bases; nucleotides outside the gene matches: 4. The DNA for the CDR3 is TGTGCCAGCAGTGAAGCGCTAGGACTAGCGGGAGATACGCAGTATTTT. Protein: CASSEALGLAGDTQYF.

The chain uses TRBV15 and TRBJ2-7, with 7 bases matching TRBD2. CDR3 size: 15 residues. V trimming: 0 bases; J trimming: 2 bases; junction bases outside the gene matches: 4. Germline loops: CDR1 LNHNV, CDR2 YYDKDF (reference sequence). The CDR3 protein is CATSREERGPYEQYF. The CDR3 DNA sequence: TGTGCCACCAGCAGAGAGGAGCGGGGCCCCTACGAGCAGTACTTC.